Here is one TCR beta chain with its context. The PCR had 60 Vbeta and 13 Jbeta primers. The protocol was immunoSEQ multiplex PCR, while the TCRdb copy is restricted to in-frame clones and leaves out a portion. The data hold just over 150,000 clones, with over 60% observed a single time. V was cut by 5 bases and J by 3 bases, with 14 bases left in between. CDR1 and CDR2 from the germline V gene are LNHDA and SQIVND (reference sequence). The CDR3 sequence is 14 residues long. The data were taken from a study of cytomegalovirus exposure and HLA in healthy donors. The TCR sequence derives from a woman between 50 and 59 years old in good health and CMV-seropositive. Sequencing was done on a sample of PBMCs. V is TRBV19 and J is TRBJ2-7, with a weak D call TRBD1 (5 bases). This CDR3 is CASSSRKGVYEQYF. CDR3 coding DNA: TGTGCCAGTAGTTCCCGAAAAGGGGTCTACGAGCAGTACTTC.